These T cell receptor beta chains were read from a single sample in a study of cytomegalovirus exposure and HLA in healthy donors. Assay: immunoSEQ multiplex PCR; the TCRdb copy retains only in-frame clones and omits some. Of 120,000 or so clones detected, 80% appear once; the ten largest clones hold roughly 2.4%. The material sequenced was PBMCs. Every receptor here comes from a man aged 30 to 45 in good health and CMV-seronegative. The CDR3 runs from the conserved cysteine through the conserved F or W. Clone size, where shown, is once, few, many, or a class for clones that have expanded.

TRBV5-1	once	TRBJ1-2	CASSFSSQGRHYGYTF
TRBV30	NA	TRBJ1-1	CAWSVRDRVDTEAFF
TRBV15	NA	TRBJ1-5	CATSRDLRDNNQPQNF
TRBV4-3	NA	TRBJ2-3	CASSQFYGVGDTQYF
TRBV11-2	NA	TRBJ1-5	CASSLGTGDGQPQHF
TRBV10-3	NA	TRBJ1-5	CATGGSNQPQHF
TRBV28	NA	TRBJ1-4	CASSFGGEGGIEKLFF
TRBV19	NA	TRBJ2-7	CASSITGGSYEQYF
TRBV29-1	NA	TRBJ2-1	CSVLLLAGIYNEQFF
TRBV7-2	NA	TRBJ2-7	CASSFGGLSGYSYEQYF
TRBV14	NA	TRBJ2-1	CASSHGGASSNEQFF
TRBV15	few	TRBJ2-1	CATSPGLAVSSYNEQFF
TRBV6-6	NA	TRBJ2-7	CASSYVKYEQYF
TRBV7-8	NA	TRBJ2-7	CASSSARVAYEQYF
TRBV7-9	NA	TRBJ2-3	CASSYPMSGNTQYF
TRBV7-2	NA	TRBJ1-5	CASSDGTGLQPQHF
TRBV7-7	NA	TRBJ2-1	CASSPQTGNEQFF
TRBV21-1	NA	TRBJ2-7	CASSERGDSRYEQYF
TRBV6-5	once	TRBJ2-5	CASSYSTGQETQYF
TRBV7-3	few	TRBJ2-7	CASSLGPSYEQYF
TRBV10-3	NA	TRBJ1-2	CAIRDRGPNYGYTF
TRBV5-1	NA	TRBJ1-2	CASSFLLSRGRRGYTF
TRBV28	NA	TRBJ1-1	CASSSGGGLRDTEAFF
TRBV6-1	NA	TRBJ2-7	CASSEYGGRGYEQYF
TRBV5-1	NA	TRBJ2-1	CASTIRLDTYNEQFF
TRBV30	NA	TRBJ1-2	CAWSAPVGYTF
TRBV7-6	NA	TRBJ2-3	CASSLAPGRGTDTQYF
TRBV27	NA	TRBJ2-7	CASSPNPGLVTEQYF
TRBV6-5	NA	TRBJ1-2	CASSISGGYGYTF
TRBV6-1	NA	TRBJ1-5	CASSEAGASYSNQPQHF
TRBV15	NA	TRBJ2-7	CATSPRSGTVPRPYEQYF
TRBV7-3	NA	TRBJ2-3	CASSLGSGRGNTQYF
TRBV27	NA	TRBJ1-4	CASRQLQNEKLFF
TRBV2	few	TRBJ2-1	CANVGLAGGGEQFF
TRBV6-1	NA	TRBJ2-1	CASSVDLAGDSYNEQFF
TRBV7-8	NA	TRBJ1-4	CASSRLPPGTTNEKLFF
TRBV5-1	few	TRBJ2-5	CASSLVGAETQYF
TRBV29-1	few	TRBJ2-7	CSVWSAGDEQYF
TRBV4-1	once	TRBJ1-5	CASSQGPNQPQHF
TRBV7-8	once	TRBJ2-7	CASSLAGGTGIGEQYF
TRBV29-1	NA	TRBJ1-2	CSVDTGKDGYTF
TRBV19	once	TRBJ1-5	CASSTDRYSNQPQHF